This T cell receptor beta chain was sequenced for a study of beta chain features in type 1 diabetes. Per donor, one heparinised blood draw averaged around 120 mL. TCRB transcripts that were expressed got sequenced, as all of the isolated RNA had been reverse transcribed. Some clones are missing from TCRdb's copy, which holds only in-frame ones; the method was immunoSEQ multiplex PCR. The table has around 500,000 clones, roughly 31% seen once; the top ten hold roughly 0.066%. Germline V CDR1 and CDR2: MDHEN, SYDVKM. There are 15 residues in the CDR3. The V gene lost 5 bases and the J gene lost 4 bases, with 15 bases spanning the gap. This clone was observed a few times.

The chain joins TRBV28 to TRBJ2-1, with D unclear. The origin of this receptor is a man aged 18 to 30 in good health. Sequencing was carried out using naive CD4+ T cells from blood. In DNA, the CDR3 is TGTGCCAGCAGTCCCCCAGGAGTCGGGTACAATGAGCAGTTCTTC. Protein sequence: CASSPPGVGYNEQFF.